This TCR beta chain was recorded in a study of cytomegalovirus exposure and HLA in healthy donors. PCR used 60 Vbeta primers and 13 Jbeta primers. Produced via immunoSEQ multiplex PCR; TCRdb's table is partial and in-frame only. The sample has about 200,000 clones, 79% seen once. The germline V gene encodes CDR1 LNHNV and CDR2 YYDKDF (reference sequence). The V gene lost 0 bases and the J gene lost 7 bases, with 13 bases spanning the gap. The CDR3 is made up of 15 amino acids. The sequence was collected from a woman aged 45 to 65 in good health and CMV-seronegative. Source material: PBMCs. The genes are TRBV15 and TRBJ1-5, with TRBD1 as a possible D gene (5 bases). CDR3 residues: CATSRDLGESQPQHF. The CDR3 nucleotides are TGTGCCACCAGCAGAGATCTAGGGGAAAGCCAGCCCCAGCATTTT.